One and the same sample provided the 32 T cell receptor beta chains below, sequenced in a study of T-cell reconstitution after alpha-beta-depleted transplantation in children. Unique molecular identifiers were built into the TCRbeta library. TCRdb recomputed calls from the PCR reads with MiXCR, one row per CDR3 protein. Among around 490,000 distinct CDR3 sequences listed, around 10% were seen once. Sequenced here: PBMCs, mostly from graft donor cells, sampled 180 days after TCRalphabeta/CD19-depleted stem cell transplant. These receptor sequences come from a female patient aged 2 to 10 who had a stem cell transplant for aplastic anemia, so the T cells may come from the graft donor.

There are many counts of this clonotype. The chain joins TRBV7-2 to TRBJ1-1; tentatively, D is TRBD1 (5 bases). V lost 4 bases and J 2 bases, leaving 14 bases between the germline ends. The CDR3 sequence is 15 residues long. Germline V gives CDR1 SGHTA, CDR2 FQGNSA. Here the CDR3 DNA reads TGTGCCAGCAGCTCCGGGCAGGGCGTTAACACTGAAGCTTTCTTT. This translates into CASSSGQGVNTEAFF.

The sample holds a few counts of this clonotype. The gene calls are TRBV12-3 or TRBV12-4 and TRBJ2-7, with D perhaps matching TRBD1 or TRBD2 (5 bases each). This CDR3 has 14 residues. The ends were cut back, 6 bases at V and 0 bases at J, with 12 bases in the middle. This CDR3 is CASSSPGSSYEQYV. CDR3 nucleotides: TGTGCCAGCAGCTCCCCAGGGAGCTCCTACGAGCAGTACGTC.

This chain joins TRBV7-2 and TRBJ2-1; 15 nucleotides align to TRBD2. This CDR3 has 17 residues. The V segment lost 1 base and the J segment 6 bases; nucleotides outside the gene matches: 4. Germline V gene lookup returns CDR1 SGHTA and CDR2 FQGNSA. The DNA of the CDR3 is TGTGCCAGCAGCTTAGTAGGGACTAGCGGGAGGATCAATGAGCAGTTCTTC. The encoded protein is CASSLVGTSGRINEQFF.

The J gene is TRBJ2-1, the V gene TRBV19, with 10 bases aligning to TRBD1. V trimming: 6 bases; J trimming: 6 bases; junction bases outside the gene matches: 8. The CDR3 has 15 amino acids. CDR1 is LNHDA, CDR2 SQIVND, per germline (reference sequence). CDR3 loop: CASRSAGTGVNEQFF. Here the CDR3 DNA reads TGTGCCAGTAGATCCGCCGGGACAGGGGTCAATGAGCAGTTCTTC.

The V call is TRBV12-3 or TRBV12-4, the J call TRBJ1-5; D gene unclear. The CDR3 is made up of 15 amino acids. With 1 base removed from V and 3 bases from J, the gap between germline ends came to 10 bases. The CDR3 DNA reads TGTGCCAGCAGTTTAGGTAACGGGGACAATCAGCCCCAGCATTTT. Translating gives CASSLGNGDNQPQHF.

The V and J genes are TRBV6-2 or TRBV6-3 and TRBJ2-2; D is unclear. The length of the CDR3 is 14 residues. Germline V gene sequence: CDR1 MNHEY, CDR2 SVGEGT. V was cut by 7 bases and J by 1 base, with 10 bases left in between. Here the CDR3 DNA reads TGTGCCAGCACTATGAACAGGAACACCGGGGAGCTGTTTTTT. It codes for CASTMNRNTGELFF.

The chain carries TRBV20-1 and TRBJ2-1, with 9 bases that match TRBD1. The CDR3 has 15 residues. CDR1 and CDR2 from the germline V gene are DFQATT and SNEGSKA (reference sequence). V shed 5 bases, J shed 8 bases, and the junction held 13 bases outside the gene matches. CDR3 DNA sequence: TGCAGTGCTCACCCAAGACAGGGGGTTATCTATGAGCAGTTCTTC. Translating gives CSAHPRQGVIYEQFF.

At least ten counts were recorded for this clonotype. The chain couples TRBV29-1 to TRBJ2-1, with a weak D call TRBD2 (5 bases). With 0 bases removed from V and 0 bases from J, the gap between germline ends came to 12 bases. CDR3 length: 16 residues. CDR1 and CDR2 (germline): SQVTM, ANQGSEA. The CDR3 coding sequence is TGCAGCGTTGAAGATATGCGGGTCAGCTCCTACAATGAGCAGTTCTTC. It is translated as CSVEDMRVSSYNEQFF.

V usage is TRBV7-6 and J usage is TRBJ2-7; possible D gene TRBD2, 6 bases. V shed 1 base and J shed 7 bases, with 11 bases lying between them. This CDR3 has 13 residues. Germline-derived CDR1 and CDR2 are SGHVS and FNYEAQ. CDR3 nucleotide sequence: TGTGCCAGCAGCTTAGGGGGGGTCGGAGAGCAGTACTTC. Protein product: CASSLGGVGEQYF.

At least ten counts were recorded for this clonotype. This chain joins TRBV28 and TRBJ2-5; 8 bases match TRBD2. This CDR3 is 17 amino acids long. Unmatched junction bases numbered 13, after V lost 2 bases and J lost 5 bases. Germline CDR1 reads MDHEN; CDR2 reads SYDVKM. CDR3 sequence (DNA): TGTGCCAGCAGTTTACCCAGCGGGACTAGATGGGTGGAGACCCAGTACTTC. It encodes CASSLPSGTRWVETQYF.

The chain is built from TRBV7-2 and TRBJ1-1; D gene uncertain. The CDR3 is made up of 15 amino acids. Germline V gives CDR1 SGHTA, CDR2 FQGNSA. Trimming removed 4 bases from V and 2 bases from J, with 14 bases in between. CDR3 sequence (DNA): TGTGCCAGCAGCTCGACCGGGCGACTTAACACTGAAGCTTTCTTT. Protein sequence: CASSSTGRLNTEAFF. Looking up the rest from reference TRBV7-2 and TRBJ1-1 gives the full variable domain: GAGVSQSPSNKVTEKGKDVELRCDPISGHTALYWYRQSLGQGLEFLIYFQGNSAPDKSGLPSDRFSAERTGGSVSTLTIQRTQQEDSAVYLCASSSTGRLNTEAFFGQGTRLTVV.

The chain employs TRBV4-3 and TRBJ1-2, with 8 bases fitting TRBD1. Germline CDR1 is LGHNA and CDR2 is YSLEER. The V gene end was trimmed by 0 bases and the J gene end by 7 bases; junction bases not matched to a gene: 4. The CDR3 covers 14 residues. CDR3 nucleotide sequence: TGCGCCAGCAGCCAAGATGGACAGGGCGGTGGCTACACCTTC. It codes for CASSQDGQGGGYTF.

This clonotype has ten or more counts. The junction departs from the called germline gene at one end, perhaps through a read error. The chain uses TRBV7-9 and TRBJ2-5; 7 positions agree with TRBD2. Per germline, CDR1 SEHNR and CDR2 FQNEAQ (reference sequence). The CDR3 is made up of 13 amino acids. The CDR3 DNA follows: TGTGCCAGCAGCCCCGGGGGGACGGGGCCAGTTTTCTTC. Residues: CASSPGGTGPVFF.

This clonotype was observed at least ten times. This chain uses TRBV29-1 with TRBJ2-1; 9 bases map to TRBD1. Unmatched junction bases numbered 9, after V lost 8 bases and J lost 4 bases. CDR1 SQVTM and CDR2 ANQGSEA come from the germline V gene. The CDR3 is made up of 14 amino acids. The CDR3 DNA is TGCAGCTCAATCCGGGACAGGGCGTACAATGAGCAGTTCTTC. Protein product: CSSIRDRAYNEQFF.

This sequence joins TRBV19 and TRBJ2-2; the D gene is possibly TRBD1 (6 bases). The CDR3 totals 17 residues. Germline CDR1 LNHDA, CDR2 SQIVND (reference sequence). Trimming stripped 0 bases from V and 3 bases from J, with 14 bases between. The CDR3 is CASSIDLTGMDTGELFF. In DNA form, the CDR3 reads TGTGCCAGTAGTATAGACCTGACAGGAATGGACACCGGGGAGCTGTTTTTT. Based on the CDR3 plus reference TRBV19 and TRBJ2-2, the full variable domain is DGGITQSPKYLFRKEGQNVTLSCEQNLNHDAMYWYRQDPGQGLRLIYYSQIVNDFQKGDIAEGYSVSREKKESFPLTVTSAQKNPTAFYLCASSIDLTGMDTGELFFGEGSRLTVL.

In its sample, this clonotype was seen many times. V usage is TRBV7-2 and J usage is TRBJ1-4, with D hard to call. V dropped 2 bases and J dropped 5 bases, with 3 bases sitting between them. Germline V gives CDR1 SGHTA, CDR2 FQGNSA. CDR3 length: 12 residues. CDR3: CASSLWNEKLFF. CDR3 nucleotide sequence: TGTGCCAGCAGCTTATGGAATGAAAAACTGTTTTTT.

This clonotype has just a few counts. The chain has TRBV27 and TRBJ2-7, with D possibly being TRBD1 or TRBD2 (5 bases each). Germline V gene data show CDR1 as MNHEY and CDR2 as SMNVEV (reference sequence). V dropped 8 bases and J dropped 6 bases, with 17 bases sitting between them. The CDR3 runs to 13 residues. The CDR3 loop is CASGGPYSAEQYF. CDR3 bases: TGTGCCAGCGGGGGACCATATTCGGCCGAGCAGTACTTC.

This clonotype was observed at least ten times. The V and J genes are TRBV6-6 and TRBJ2-7; 7 bases agree with TRBD1. Per the germline V gene, CDR1 is MNHNY and CDR2 is SVGAGI (reference sequence). Trimming took 5 bases from V and 4 from J; bases not matched to a gene: 5. The CDR3 extends over 13 amino acids. The CDR3 nucleotides read TGTGCCAGCAGTACCGACAGGGCTTACGAGCAGTACTTC. It specifies CASSTDRAYEQYF.

This clonotype was counted between two and nine times. The V and J genes are TRBV24-1 and TRBJ2-5, with TRBD1 matching 8 bases. The CDR3 is 15 residues long. Germline V gene lookup returns CDR1 KGHDR and CDR2 SFDVKD. V lost 9 bases and J lost 4; bases outside the gene matches: 12. CDR3 residues: CATSGQGQNRETQYF. The DNA of the CDR3 is TGTGCCACCTCCGGACAGGGTCAAAATCGAGAGACCCAGTACTTC.

The chain couples TRBV27 to TRBJ2-2; D tentatively fits TRBD1 or TRBD2 (6 bases each). The CDR3 consists of 16 residues. V was trimmed by 7 bases and J by 4 bases, leaving 19 bases between them. The germline V gene encodes CDR1 MNHEY and CDR2 SMNVEV (reference sequence). CDR3 in DNA: TGTGCCAGCACTCCCTGGAGGGGACACACCACCGGGGAGCTGTTTTTT. The encoded protein is CASTPWRGHTTGELFF.

In DNA, the CDR3 is TGTGCCAGCAGCGTCAGGGGGGAGACAGATACGCAGTATTTT. It yields the protein CASSVRGETDTQYF. The rearrangement uses TRBV9 and TRBJ2-3, with D possibly being TRBD1 (7 bases). Trimming shortened V by 2 bases and J by 3 bases, and 10 bases separated the two germline ends. This CDR3 spans 14 amino acids. Germline CDR1 SGDLS, CDR2 YYNGEE. Full variable domain (missing parts from reference TRBV9 and TRBJ2-3): DSGVTQTPKHLITATGQRVTLRCSPRSGDLSVYWYQQSLDQGLQFLIQYYNGEERAKGNILERFSAQQFPDLHSELNLSSLELGDSALYFCASSVRGETDTQYFGPGTRLTVL.

The chain is built from TRBV4-1 and TRBJ2-5; D perhaps matches TRBD2 (6 bases). Germline loops: CDR1 MGHRA, CDR2 YSYEKL. The CDR3 is 17 residues long. With 0 bases removed from V and 0 bases from J, the gap between germline ends came to 14 bases. CDR3 in amino acids: CASSQDLVRDYQETQYF. DNA of the CDR3: TGCGCCAGCAGCCAAGATCTTGTCAGGGACTACCAAGAGACCCAGTACTTC.

This chain connects TRBV6-5 to TRBJ2-1, with D possibly matching TRBD1 (5 bases). CDR1 is MNHEY and CDR2 is SVGAGI in the germline V gene. The CDR3 has 17 amino acids. The V end lost 0 bases, the J end lost 9 bases, and 21 bases lay between the germline ends. CDR3 nucleotides: TGTGCCAGCAGTTACTCGATCGCGAGCTCAGGGCGCACTGAGCAGTTCTTC. This gives the protein CASSYSIASSGRTEQFF.

This sequence joins TRBV6-1 and TRBJ1-5, with TRBD1 as a possible D gene (6 bases). Trimming removed 4 bases from V and 3 bases from J, with 10 bases in between. CDR3 length: 14 amino acids. CDR1 MNHNS and CDR2 SASEGT come from the germline V gene. The CDR3 sequence: CASSGNRANQPQHF. The DNA for the CDR3 is TGTGCCAGCAGTGGAAACAGGGCCAATCAGCCCCAGCATTTT.

This clonotype turned up a few times. The chain employs TRBV20-1 and TRBJ2-3; 12 nucleotides line up with TRBD2. The CDR3 sequence is 17 residues long. The J segment lost 6 bases and the V segment lost 4 bases, leaving 14 bases of the junction unmatched. The V gene's germline CDR1 is DFQATT and CDR2 SNEGSKA (reference sequence). The CDR3 DNA follows: TGCAGTGCTACGACGCTCCGGACTAGCGGGAATACGGATACGCAGTATTTT. It is translated as CSATTLRTSGNTDTQYF.

Details on this clonotype: A much larger clone lies one base from this, so it may be a read error. No conserved phenylalanine or tryptophan is present at the end of the CDR3, so a read error is the likely explanation. The chain has TRBV7-2 and TRBJ1-1, with 8 bases matching TRBD1. Trimming removed 2 bases from V and 5 bases from J; junction bases left unmatched: 10. Germline values: CDR1 SGHTA, CDR2 FQGNSA. CDR3 length: 16 amino acids. CDR3 in amino acids: CASSLSGGFFKTEAFL. In DNA form, the CDR3 reads TGTGCCAGCAGCTTATCAGGGGGCTTTTTTAAGACTGAAGCTTTCTTG.

The chain employs TRBV4-3 and TRBJ2-3; possible D gene TRBD2, 6 bases. The CDR3 spans 15 residues. CDR1 and CDR2 (germline): LGHNA, YSLEER. The V gene lost 4 bases and the J gene lost 3 bases, with 14 bases spanning the gap. The CDR3 spells CASSLEEGSTDTQYF. In DNA, the CDR3 is TGCGCCAGCAGCCTCGAGGAGGGGAGTACAGATACGCAGTATTTT.

The gene calls are TRBV28 and TRBJ2-7, with D perhaps matching TRBD1 or TRBD2 (5 bases each). This CDR3 contains 15 residues. V gave up 2 bases and J gave up 0 bases, with 11 bases separating them. The germline V gene encodes CDR1 MDHEN and CDR2 SYDVKM. The CDR3 spells CASSLGGTASYEQYV. The CDR3 DNA follows: TGTGCCAGCAGTTTAGGGGGTACTGCCTCCTACGAGCAGTACGTC.

On this clonotype itself: Germline is not matched at one junction end, which may reflect a read error. The rearrangement joins TRBV13 to TRBJ2-4; a weak D match, TRBD2 (6 bases). In germline, CDR1 is PRHDT, CDR2 FYEKMQ (reference sequence). This CDR3 contains 11 residues. The CDR3 reads CASSDGTPRDF. The CDR3 region has the DNA TGTGCCAGCAGCGATGGGACTCCCCGGGACTTC. Full variable domain (missing parts from reference TRBV13 and TRBJ2-4): AAGVIQSPRHLIKEKRETATLKCYPIPRHDTVYWYQQGPGQDPQFLISFYEKMQSDKGSIPDRFSAQQFSDYHSELNMSSLELGDSALYFCASSDGTPRDFGAGTRLSVL.

V gene TRBV20-1 combines with J gene TRBJ1-4; possibly TRBD1 for D (5 bases). The CDR3 consists of 15 residues. The V gene lost 1 base and the J gene lost 4 bases, with 13 bases spanning the gap. Germline lookup yields CDR1 DFQATT and CDR2 SNEGSKA (reference sequence). The CDR3 region has the DNA TGCAGTGCTAGAGGGGGCGCGATCCGTAATGAAAAACTGTTTTTT. Residues: CSARGGAIRNEKLFF.

This clonotype was seen more than once but under ten times. CDR3 in amino acids: CSASQTGGSEAFF. The CDR3 nucleotides are TGCAGTGCTTCCCAGACAGGGGGCTCTGAAGCTTTCTTT. V and J are TRBV20-1 and TRBJ1-1, with 10 nucleotides matching TRBD1. This CDR3 spans 13 amino acids. Germline CDR1 DFQATT, CDR2 SNEGSKA (reference sequence). V was pared by 5 bases and J by 6 bases, with 6 bases of the junction left unmatched.

J is TRBJ2-1 and V is TRBV5-1, with D possibly being TRBD1 (6 bases). CDR1 is SGHRS, CDR2 YFSETQ, per germline. Deletions cut 0 bases from V and 0 bases from J, with 16 bases between. This CDR3 region has 18 residues. The CDR3 DNA reads TGCGCCAGCAGCTTGGGGGTAACTCTGACAGGCTCCTACAATGAGCAGTTCTTC. Translating gives CASSLGVTLTGSYNEQFF.